This TCR beta chain was identified during a study of CD8 T cells in Susac syndrome. The authors reverse transcribed 0.5 to 1 ug RNA with random hexamers. TCRdb passed the immunoSEQ multiplex PCR reads through MiXCR, listing each CDR3 protein once. The sample has 230,000 or so distinct CDR3 sequences, about 95% seen once. Trimming at V came to 5 bases and at J to 4 bases, leaving 14 bases not matched to a gene. The V gene's germline CDR1 is MDHEN and CDR2 SYDVKM. CDR3 size: 17 residues. The material sequenced was CD4+ T cells from PBMCs. This rearrangement joins TRBV28 to TRBJ2-1; 7 bases are a match to TRBD2. This TCR was sampled from a human donor with multiple sclerosis. The CDR3 protein is CASSLGGSGGSYNEQFF. DNA of the CDR3: TGTGCCAGCAGTCTCGGCGGGAGTGGGGGGTCTTACAATGAGCAGTTCTTC.